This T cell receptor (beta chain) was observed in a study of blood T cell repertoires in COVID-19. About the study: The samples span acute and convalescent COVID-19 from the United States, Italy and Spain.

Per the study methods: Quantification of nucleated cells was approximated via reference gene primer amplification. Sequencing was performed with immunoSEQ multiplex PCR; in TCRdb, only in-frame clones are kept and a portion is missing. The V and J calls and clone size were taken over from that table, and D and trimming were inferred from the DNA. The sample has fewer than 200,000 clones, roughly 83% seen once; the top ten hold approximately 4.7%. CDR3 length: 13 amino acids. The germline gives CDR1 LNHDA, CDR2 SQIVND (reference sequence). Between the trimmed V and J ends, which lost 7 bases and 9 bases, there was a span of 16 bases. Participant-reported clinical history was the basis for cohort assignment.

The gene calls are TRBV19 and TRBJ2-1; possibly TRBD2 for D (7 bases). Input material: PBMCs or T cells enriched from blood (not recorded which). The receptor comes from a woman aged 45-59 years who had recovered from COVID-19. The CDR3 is CASMPGGLGEQFF. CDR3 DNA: TGTGCCAGTATGCCGGGGGGCCTTGGTGAGCAGTTCTTC.